This entry features one T cell receptor (beta chain) sequence. Antigen specificity is unknown. This CDR3 is 15 amino acids long. The germline gives CDR1 KGHSH, CDR2 LQKENI. Trimming cost V 3 bases and J 0 bases, with 11 bases left between them. The protocol was immunoSEQ multiplex PCR, while the TCRdb copy is restricted to in-frame clones and leaves out a portion. The table shows under 150,000 clones, with roughly 88% occurring only once. The sample belongs to a study of T cell responses to AZD1222 COVID-19 vaccine. Study-level information: Whether given at about 4 or about 12 weeks, second doses were pooled.

Study-level findings and limits: Just 5 to 7 AZD1222 recipients tested seropositive at baseline. A reported finding is that nearly half of spike-specific TCRs target unmutated variant regions.

V usage is TRBV18 and J usage is TRBJ1-1; a possible D gene is TRBD1 (6 bases). This sequence originates from an adult in good health. Sequences were derived from peripheral blood, sampled on day 0 of AZD1222 vaccination. Here the CDR3 DNA reads TGTGCCAGCTCACCCAGAGGGGGGGTGAACACTGAAGCTTTCTTT. Its protein product is CASSPRGGVNTEAFF. Full variable domain (missing parts from reference TRBV18 and TRBJ1-1): NAGVMQNPRHLVRRRGQEARLRCSPMKGHSHVYWYRQLPEEGLKFMVYLQKENIIDESGMPKERFSAEFPKEGPSILRIQQVVRGDSAAYFCASSPRGGVNTEAFFGQGTRLTVV.